These 15 T cell receptor beta chains originate from one sample sequenced in a study of ipilimumab plus nivolumab after autologous stem cell transplantation. Libraries were prepared by immunoSEQ multiplex PCR; TCRdb keeps only in-frame clonotypes and omits some of them. The sample lists some 15,000 clones, around 81% occurring once. Sequences were derived from PBMCs, sampled in a trial of ipilimumab plus nivolumab as post-transplant consolidation. All receptors come from a male donor with diffuse large B-cell lymphoma.

The rearrangement joins TRBV18 to TRBJ2-1; TRBD2 matches at 13 bases. V was pared by 5 bases and J by 8 bases, with 6 bases of the junction left unmatched. Germline lookup yields CDR1 KGHSH and CDR2 LQKENI. The CDR3 spans 15 residues. CDR3 DNA sequence: TGTGCCAGCTCAACACTAGCGGGGGGGCCCTATGAGCAGTTCTTC. Translated: CASSTLAGGPYEQFF.

Here the CDR3 DNA reads TGTGCCATCAGTGCTGATGGGGCTCAAGGACAGCCCCAGCATTTT. Amino acid sequence: CAISADGAQGQPQHF. The chain links TRBV10-3 to TRBJ1-5; TRBD1 might be the D (5 bases). From germline, CDR1 is ENHRY and CDR2 SYGVKD. This CDR3 has 15 residues. V was shortened by 4 bases and J by 7 bases, with 17 bases between the two germline ends.

This rearrangement joins TRBV10-3 to TRBJ2-7; perhaps TRBD2 as D (7 bases). The CDR3 contains 13 residues. CDR1 and CDR2 (germline): ENHRY, SYGVKD. Trimming removed 8 bases at V and 6 bases at J, with 17 bases between. CDR3 DNA sequence: TGTGCCATCGGGAGGGCCGCAGGGGTCGAGCAGTACTTC. Amino acid sequence: CAIGRAAGVEQYF.

The chain links TRBV2 to TRBJ1-6, with D tentatively TRBD1 (6 bases). The ends were cut back, 10 bases at V and 8 bases at J, with 18 bases in the middle. Germline CDR1 SNHLY, CDR2 FYNNEI. The CDR3 is 14 amino acids. The CDR3 sequence is CAIAHTGFDSPLHF. For the CDR3, the DNA is TGTGCCATAGCTCACACAGGGTTTGATTCACCCCTCCACTTT. Full variable domain (outside the CDR3, taken from reference TRBV2 and TRBJ1-6): EPEVTQTPSHQVTQMGQEVILRCVPISNHLYFYWYRQILGQKVEFLVSFYNNEISEKSEIFDDQFSVERPDGSNFTLKIRSTKLEDSAMYFCAIAHTGFDSPLHFGNGTRLTVT.

V is TRBV11-2 and J is TRBJ2-1; perhaps TRBD1 as D (6 bases). The CDR3 covers 14 residues. The germline V and J ends were trimmed by 2 bases and 6 bases, with 11 bases remaining between them. Looked up from germline, CDR1 is SGHAT and CDR2 is FQNNGV. This CDR3 is CASSLRQGFNEQFF. The CDR3 coding sequence is TGTGCCAGCAGCTTACGGCAGGGGTTCAATGAGCAGTTCTTC.

V usage is TRBV4-2 and J usage is TRBJ1-1; D is unclear. This CDR3 contains 14 residues. Germline CDR1 is LGHNA and CDR2 is YNFKEQ. Trimming took off 1 base at V and 0 bases at J, with 6 bases between the two ends. The CDR3 DNA follows: TGTGCCAGCAGCCAAGTTCTAGTGAACACTGAAGCTTTCTTT. It specifies CASSQVLVNTEAFF.

The sample holds a few counts of this clone. The chain is built from TRBV5-6 and TRBJ2-7; D remains unclear. CDR3 size: 11 residues. Germline-derived CDR1 and CDR2 are SGHDT and YYEEEE. V was clipped by 1 base and J by 4 bases, with 3 bases between them. The CDR3 is CASSLRYEQYF. CDR3 DNA: TGTGCCAGCAGCTTGCGATACGAGCAGTACTTC.

V usage is TRBV5-1 and J usage is TRBJ2-6; the match to TRBD1 covers 11 bases. The germline CDR1 and CDR2 sequences are SGHRS and YFSETQ. The CDR3 extends over 16 amino acids. With V trimmed by 5 bases and J by 2 bases, 3 bases remained unmatched. CDR3 sequence reads: CASRRDRGAGANVLTF. The CDR3 DNA is TGCGCCAGCAGGAGGGACAGGGGGGCTGGGGCCAACGTCCTGACTTTC.

For the CDR3, the DNA is TGTGCCAGCAGCGCGACTTCGGGAGCTGAAAAACTGTTTTTT. Protein product: CASSATSGAEKLFF. The chain couples TRBV9 to TRBJ1-4; D not certain. This CDR3 has 14 residues. Germline values: CDR1 SGDLS, CDR2 YYNGEE. V lost 3 bases, J lost 7 bases, and 13 bases lay in between.

The chain joins TRBV25-1 to TRBJ1-2; TRBD1 matches at 7 bases. Germline CDR1 and CDR2: MGHDK and SYGVNS. Trimming took 3 bases from V and 7 from J; bases not matched to a gene: 8. This CDR3 is built from 14 residues. The DNA of the CDR3 is TGTGCCAGCAGTGAGGGGGGTAGGGGGCTTGGCTACACCTTC. Translated, it gives CASSEGGRGLGYTF.

This clone was observed a few times. The chain uses TRBV5-8 and TRBJ2-1, with D unclear. Germline CDR1 reads SGHTS; CDR2 reads YDEGEE. The CDR3 loop spans 15 amino acids. V lost 0 bases and J 0 bases, leaving 7 bases between the germline ends. CDR3 residues: CASSLGSDSYNEQFF. Here the CDR3 DNA reads TGTGCCAGCAGCTTGGGGTCAGACTCCTACAATGAGCAGTTCTTC.

This chain uses TRBV9 with TRBJ2-7, with 12 bases matching TRBD2. Germline loops: CDR1 SGDLS, CDR2 YYNGEE. V was pared by 3 bases and J by 2 bases, with 15 bases of the junction left unmatched. The CDR3 has 19 amino acids. In nucleotides, the CDR3 is TGTGCCAGCAGCGATAAGTTGGCTAGCGGGGGGGCGAACCCCTACGAGCAGTACTTC. Its translation: CASSDKLASGGANPYEQYF. The full variable domain, with the rest looked up from reference TRBV9 and TRBJ2-7, is DSGVTQTPKHLITATGQRVTLRCSPRSGDLSVYWYQQSLDQGLQFLIQYYNGEERAKGNILERFSAQQFPDLHSELNLSSLELGDSALYFCASSDKLASGGANPYEQYFGPGTRLTVT.

The J gene is TRBJ2-3, the V gene TRBV4-1; D remains ambiguous. V dropped 2 bases and J dropped 5 bases, with 5 bases sitting between them. The germline V gene encodes CDR1 MGHRA and CDR2 YSYEKL. The CDR3 length is 12 residues. DNA of the CDR3: TGCGCCAGCAGCCAACCCGTAGATACGCAGTATTTT. Protein product: CASSQPVDTQYF.

This clone was detected only once. This chain connects TRBV15 to TRBJ1-1; tentatively, D is TRBD1 (6 bases). CDR3 length: 16 amino acids. In germline, CDR1 is LNHNV, CDR2 YYDKDF (reference sequence). With 0 bases removed from V and 1 base from J, the gap between germline ends came to 12 bases. The CDR3 loop reads CATSRDRGRGNTEAFF. The DNA for the CDR3 is TGTGCCACCAGCAGAGATCGGGGGCGCGGGAACACTGAAGCTTTCTTT.

The gene calls are TRBV6-5 and TRBJ2-3, with 8 bases matching TRBD2. The CDR3 runs to 15 residues. Trimming cost V 6 bases and J 4 bases; bases outside gene matches: 9. From germline, CDR1 is MNHEY and CDR2 SVGAGI. The CDR3: CASRRTGLEADTQYF. The CDR3, as DNA: TGTGCCAGCAGGCGTACGGGACTAGAGGCAGATACGCAGTATTTT.